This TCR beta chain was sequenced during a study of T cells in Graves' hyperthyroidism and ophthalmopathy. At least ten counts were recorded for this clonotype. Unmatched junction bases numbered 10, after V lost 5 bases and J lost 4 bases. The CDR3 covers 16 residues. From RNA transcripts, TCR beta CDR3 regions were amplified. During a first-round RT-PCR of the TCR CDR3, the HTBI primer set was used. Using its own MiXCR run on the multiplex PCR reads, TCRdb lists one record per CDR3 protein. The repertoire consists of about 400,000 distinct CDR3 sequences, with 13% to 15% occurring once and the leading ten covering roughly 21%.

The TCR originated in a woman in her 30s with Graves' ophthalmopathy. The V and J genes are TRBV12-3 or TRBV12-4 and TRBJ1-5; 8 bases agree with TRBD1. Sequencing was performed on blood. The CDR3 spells CASSQRQGNGNQPQHF. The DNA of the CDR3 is TGTGCCAGCAGTCAAAGACAGGGGAATGGGAATCAGCCCCAGCATTTT.